This TCR beta chain appears in the sequencing data of a study of CD8+CD57+ T cells in acquired aplastic anemia. Using genomic DNA as the template, TCR beta VDJ and CDR3 profiling was carried out. One entry per CDR3 protein results from TCRdb running MiXCR on the reads. The sample holds 160,000 or so distinct CDR3 sequences; more than 45% are singletons and the top ten take 3.2%. Note on this clonotype: Germline and junction disagree at one end, which may indicate a read error.

Sequenced patients had shown CD8+CD57+ cell expansion by flow cytometry. Every patient had severe acquired aplastic anemia. Each patient gave a blood sample that was collected before any therapy had been received. CDR3 size: 13 residues. The germline CDR1 and CDR2 sequences are SGDLS and YYNGEE. The sequenced sample consisted of sorted CD4+, CD8+, or CD8+CD57+ T cells (not recorded which) from PBMCs. The clonotype comes from a human donor with aplastic anemia. The chain uses TRBV9 and TRBJ2-2; a possible D gene is TRBD2 (5 bases). The CDR3 loop reads CASSVGGTGELLF. CDR3 DNA: TGTGCCAGCAGCGTAGGAGGCACCGGGGAGCTGCTTTTT.